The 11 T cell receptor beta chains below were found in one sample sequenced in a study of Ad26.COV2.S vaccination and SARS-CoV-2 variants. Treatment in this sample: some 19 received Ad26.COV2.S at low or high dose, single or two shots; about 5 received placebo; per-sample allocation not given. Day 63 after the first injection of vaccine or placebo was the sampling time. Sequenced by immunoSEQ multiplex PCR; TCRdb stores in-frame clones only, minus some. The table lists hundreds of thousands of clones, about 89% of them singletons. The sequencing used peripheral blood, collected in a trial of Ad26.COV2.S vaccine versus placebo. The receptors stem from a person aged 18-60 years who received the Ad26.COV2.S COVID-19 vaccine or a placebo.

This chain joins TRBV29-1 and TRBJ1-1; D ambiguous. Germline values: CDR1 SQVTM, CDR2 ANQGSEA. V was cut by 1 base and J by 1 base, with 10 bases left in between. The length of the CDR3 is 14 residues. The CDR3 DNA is TGCAGCGTTGAAGCAGGACCCACGAACACTGAAGCTTTCTTT. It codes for CSVEAGPTNTEAFF. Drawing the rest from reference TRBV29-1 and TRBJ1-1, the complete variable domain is SAVISQKPSRDICQRGTSLTIQCQVDSQVTMMFWYRQQPGQSLTLIATANQGSEATYESGFVIDKFPISRPNLTFSTLTVSNMSPEDSSIYLCSVEAGPTNTEAFFGQGTRLTVV.

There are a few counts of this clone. CDR3 amino acids: CASRKRGQSYEQYF. The CDR3, as DNA: TGTGCCAGCAGAAAAAGGGGACAGTCCTACGAGCAGTACTTC. The chain joins TRBV6-5 to TRBJ2-7; 7 bases agree with TRBD1. With V trimmed by 6 bases and J by 1 base, 6 bases remained unmatched. Germline V gene sequence: CDR1 MNHEY, CDR2 SVGAGI. CDR3 length equals 14 residues.

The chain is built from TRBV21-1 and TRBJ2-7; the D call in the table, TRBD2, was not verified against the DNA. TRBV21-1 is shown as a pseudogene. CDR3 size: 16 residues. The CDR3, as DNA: TGTGCCAGCAGCAAAAACGCGTCTAGCGGGACTCACGAGCAGTACTTC. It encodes CASSKNASSGTHEQYF.

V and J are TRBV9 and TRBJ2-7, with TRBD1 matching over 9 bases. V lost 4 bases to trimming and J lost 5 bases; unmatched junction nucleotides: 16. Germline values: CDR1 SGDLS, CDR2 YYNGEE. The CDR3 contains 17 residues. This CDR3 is CASSTSEPGQGDHEQYF. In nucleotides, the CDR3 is TGTGCCAGCAGCACCTCCGAACCGGGACAGGGAGACCACGAGCAGTACTTC.

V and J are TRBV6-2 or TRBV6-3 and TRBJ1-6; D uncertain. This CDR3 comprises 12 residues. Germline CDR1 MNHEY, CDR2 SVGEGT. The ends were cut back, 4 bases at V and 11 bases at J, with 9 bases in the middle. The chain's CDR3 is CASSLGSPPLHF. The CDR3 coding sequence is TGTGCCAGCAGTTTAGGCTCTCCACCCCTCCACTTT.

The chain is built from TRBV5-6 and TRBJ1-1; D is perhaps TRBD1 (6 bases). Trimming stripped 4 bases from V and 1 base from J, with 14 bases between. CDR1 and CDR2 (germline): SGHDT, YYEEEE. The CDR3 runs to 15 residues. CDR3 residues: CASSPRQVGNTEAFF. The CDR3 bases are TGTGCCAGCAGCCCCCGACAGGTCGGGAACACTGAAGCTTTCTTT.

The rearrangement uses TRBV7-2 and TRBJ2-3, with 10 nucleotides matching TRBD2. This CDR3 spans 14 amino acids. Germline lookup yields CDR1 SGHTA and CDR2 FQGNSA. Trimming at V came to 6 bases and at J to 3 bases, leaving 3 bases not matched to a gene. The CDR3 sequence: CASRSGGGTDTQYF. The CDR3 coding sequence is TGTGCCAGCAGAAGCGGGGGGGGTACAGATACGCAGTATTTT.

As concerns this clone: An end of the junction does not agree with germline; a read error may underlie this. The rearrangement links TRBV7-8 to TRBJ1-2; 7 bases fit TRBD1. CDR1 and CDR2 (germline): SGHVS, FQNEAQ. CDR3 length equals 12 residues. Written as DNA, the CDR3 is TGTGCCAGCAGCCCCCGGGACAGCCCTACGGCCTTC. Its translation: CASSPRDSPTAF.

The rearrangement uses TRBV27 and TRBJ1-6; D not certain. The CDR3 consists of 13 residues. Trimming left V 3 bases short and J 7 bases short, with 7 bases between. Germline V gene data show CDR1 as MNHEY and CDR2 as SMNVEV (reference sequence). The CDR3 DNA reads TGTGCCAGCAGTTTCGGGGTGAATTCACCCCTCCACTTT. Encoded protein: CASSFGVNSPLHF.

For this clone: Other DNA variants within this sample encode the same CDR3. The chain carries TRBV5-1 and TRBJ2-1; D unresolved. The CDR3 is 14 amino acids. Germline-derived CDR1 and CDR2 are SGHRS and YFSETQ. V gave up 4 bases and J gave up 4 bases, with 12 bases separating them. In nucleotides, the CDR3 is TGCGCCAGCAGCCCCCGGACGGATTACAATGAGCAGTTCTTC. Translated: CASSPRTDYNEQFF.

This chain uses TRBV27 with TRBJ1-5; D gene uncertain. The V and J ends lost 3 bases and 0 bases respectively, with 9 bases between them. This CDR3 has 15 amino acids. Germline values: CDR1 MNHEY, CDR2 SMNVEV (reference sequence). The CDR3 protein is CASSLIRNSNQPQHF. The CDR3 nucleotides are TGTGCCAGCAGTTTGATACGGAATAGCAATCAGCCCCAGCATTTT.